A selection of T cell receptor beta chains follows, all from one sample in a study of cytomegalovirus exposure and HLA in healthy donors. The assay was immunoSEQ multiplex PCR, and TCRdb's table has in-frame clones only and misses some. Its table records tens of thousands of clones. The sample consisted of PBMCs. The source of these receptors is a woman aged 40 to 50 in good health and CMV-seropositive. Each CDR3 is given with its conserved first and last residue. The order of the fields is V gene, CDR3 length, CDR3 protein.

>TRBV6-5|16
CASSYSIGTRAYEQYF
>TRBV27|13
CASSFGEGTEAFF
>TRBV30|14
CAWSRGLVLHEQFF
>TRBV6-1|14
CASGRLAGADEQFF
>TRBV11-3|14
CASSPGGSYNEQFF
>TRBV30|15
CAWSVGRVAYNEQFF
>TRBV7-3|15
CASSQISSGANVLTF
>TRBV30|16
CAWSVLRTGVPDTQYF
>TRBV5-6|11
CASSSSYEQYF
>TRBV7-9|14
CASTGGGRRHEQFF
>TRBV14|16
CASSQDLGQTFYEQYF